These 9 T cell receptor beta chains were all obtained from the same sample, sequenced in a study of T cells in Graves' hyperthyroidism and ophthalmopathy. RNA transcripts gave rise to amplified TCR beta CDR3 regions. Primed by the HTBI set, a first-round RT-PCR was run on the TCR CDR3. TCRdb redid the calling of the multiplex PCR reads with MiXCR, one entry per CDR3 protein. The table shows about 400,000 distinct CDR3 sequences, with approximately 15% occurring only once. What was sequenced was blood. The receptors shown here come from a woman aged 18-29 years with Graves' hyperthyroidism that later progressed to Graves' ophthalmopathy.

This clonotype appeared a few times. The chain joins TRBV20-1 to TRBJ2-3; the D gene could be TRBD1 or TRBD2 (5 bases each). There are 17 residues in the CDR3. Germline-derived CDR1 and CDR2 are DFQATT and SNEGSKA (reference sequence). V was shortened by 3 bases and J by 0 bases, with 19 bases between the two germline ends. The CDR3 DNA is TGCAGTGCTAGGGGCCCCTGGGACCTATCTAGCACAGATACGCAGTATTTT. Translated: CSARGPWDLSSTDTQYF.

Concerning this clonotype: Given a much more abundant clone one base away, this may be a read error. The J gene is TRBJ2-5, the V gene TRBV4-1; 7 positions match TRBD1. The CDR3 sequence is 14 residues long. Germline V gene sequence: CDR1 MGHRA, CDR2 YSYEKL. The J segment lost 2 bases and the V segment lost 4 bases, leaving 4 bases of the junction unmatched. CDR3 coding DNA: TGCGCCAGCAGCCCCGGGACAGAGCAAGAGACCCAGTACTTC. It is translated as CASSPGTEQETQYF.

The sample holds many counts of this clonotype. The J gene is TRBJ2-3, the V gene TRBV2, with D tentatively TRBD1 (5 bases). There are 14 residues in the CDR3. Trimming took off 8 bases at V and 2 bases at J, with 14 bases between the two ends. Germline V lookup: CDR1 SNHLY, CDR2 FYNNEI. This CDR3 is CASSLGHLTDTQYF. As DNA, the CDR3 is TGTGCCAGCTCGCTTGGACACCTCACAGATACGCAGTATTTT.

This clonotype occurred many times. This sequence joins TRBV20-1 and TRBJ1-1; maybe TRBD1 (5 bases). The CDR3 has 14 amino acids. V was pared by 2 bases and J by 3 bases, with 13 bases between. Germline CDR1 reads DFQATT; CDR2 reads SNEGSKA (reference sequence). CDR3 nucleotides: TGCAGTGCTAGATCAGGGAAGGGCGACACTGAAGCTTTCTTT. Translated: CSARSGKGDTEAFF.

Many counts were recorded for this clonotype. This sequence joins TRBV7-2 and TRBJ2-4; TRBD2 matches 8 bases. Germline values: CDR1 SGHTA, CDR2 FQGNSA. V trimming: 1 base; J trimming: 6 bases; junction bases outside the gene matches: 5. This CDR3 has 15 amino acids. The CDR3 loop reads CASSLVLLAGNIQYF. In DNA form, the CDR3 reads TGTGCCAGCAGCTTAGTTCTTCTAGCGGGAAACATTCAGTACTTC. Complete variable domain (other parts from reference TRBV7-2 and TRBJ2-4): GAGVSQSPSNKVTEKGKDVELRCDPISGHTALYWYRQSLGQGLEFLIYFQGNSAPDKSGLPSDRFSAERTGGSVSTLTIQRTQQEDSAVYLCASSLVLLAGNIQYFGAGTRLSVL.

The chain joins TRBV30 to TRBJ2-1; the match to TRBD2 covers 7 bases. Per germline, CDR1 GTSNPN and CDR2 SVGIG (reference sequence). The CDR3 has 13 amino acids. V lost 4 bases to trimming and J lost 9 bases; unmatched junction nucleotides: 9. This chain's CDR3 is CAWTLRGSGEQFF. In DNA form, the CDR3 reads TGTGCCTGGACCTTACGCGGGAGCGGTGAGCAGTTCTTC.

The chain is built from TRBV7-8 and TRBJ2-4; D might be TRBD1 (5 bases). V dropped 2 bases and J dropped 6 bases, with 26 bases sitting between them. This CDR3 has 19 residues. Germline lookup yields CDR1 SGHVS and CDR2 FQNEAQ. CDR3 residues: CASSLRSGRSVERGNIQYF. CDR3 sequence (DNA): TGTGCCAGCAGCTTAAGATCGGGCAGGTCCGTGGAAAGGGGAAACATTCAGTACTTC.

In this sample, this clonotype turned up many times. The chain joins TRBV28 to TRBJ2-6; 7 nucleotides agree with TRBD1. CDR1 and CDR2 from the germline V gene are MDHEN and SYDVKM. The CDR3 contains 15 residues. V lost 8 bases, J lost 2 bases, and 6 bases stayed unmatched. CDR3 sequence: CASYPQGTGANVLTF. CDR3 nucleotides: TGTGCCAGCTATCCACAGGGGACTGGGGCCAACGTCCTGACTTTC.

This clonotype was counted many times. This chain links TRBV7-2 with TRBJ2-5; possibly TRBD1 for D (6 bases). V gave up 0 bases and J gave up 5 bases, with 16 bases separating them. The CDR3 covers 16 residues. Germline assignment: CDR1 SGHTA and CDR2 FQGNSA. The DNA for the CDR3 is TGTGCCAGCAGCTTAGCTCTATTGACAGGCGGGGAGACCCAGTACTTC. This codes for CASSLALLTGGETQYF. The whole variable domain, remainder taken from reference TRBV7-2 and TRBJ2-5, is GAGVSQSPSNKVTEKGKDVELRCDPISGHTALYWYRQSLGQGLEFLIYFQGNSAPDKSGLPSDRFSAERTGGSVSTLTIQRTQQEDSAVYLCASSLALLTGGETQYFGPGTRLLVL.